This T cell receptor (beta chain) is drawn from a study of shared clonotypes between healthy human individuals. Turning to the study itself: Two women and a few men aged 18 to 49 made up the donors. There were three CD4 naive, three CD4 memory, two CD8 naive and one CD8 memory plates per donor.

Naive CD8 cells lacked CD45RO and underwent positive selection for CCR7, leaving out terminally differentiated effector memory CD45RA+ cells. CDR1 MGHRA and CDR2 YSYEKL come from the germline V gene. The CDR3 consists of 15 residues. The V and J ends lost 6 bases and 3 bases, in that order; junction bases with no gene match: 6. General study results and limits: Among a handful of donors, roughly 5.4% of naive CD4 clonotypes were found in common. Despite large depth, sorted-subset datasets appeared incompletely sequenced.

For this clone: Its antigen is not known.

Assay used: immunoSEQ multiplex PCR; TCRdb lists only in-frame clones, some missing. The sample includes about 2 million clones, approximately 94% of them seen just once. The sequencing sample was made of naive CD8+ T cells sorted from blood. This sequence originates from a man between 18 and 29 years old in good health. V gene TRBV4-1 combines with J gene TRBJ1-5; 9 positions match TRBD1. CDR3 region: CASSPRDRDNQPQHF. As DNA, the CDR3 is TGCGCCAGCAGTCCTCGGGACAGGGACAATCAGCCCCAGCATTTT.